This T cell receptor (beta chain) comes out of a study of shared clonotypes between healthy human individuals. Study results and limitations: The sole specimen, blood, was sampled, and tissue repertoires likely differ.

Adult donors, all healthy and HIV-negative, had no recent acute infections or vaccinations. Germline lookup yields CDR1 SGDLS and CDR2 YYNGEE. V dropped 4 bases and J dropped 2 bases, with 7 bases sitting between them. The CDR3 has 14 residues. Data came from immunoSEQ multiplex PCR; TCRdb stores just in-frame clones and leaves some out. The top ten clones hold about 0.13% of a sample with 2 million to 2.5 million clones, under 97% of them seen once. In the case of this clone: Its antigen remains unknown.

Material: naive CD4+ T cells sorted from blood. Specified subset: CD45RA+ positively selected. The clonotype was recovered from a man aged 18 to 30 in good health. The chain links TRBV9 to TRBJ2-6; D is unclear. The CDR3 region has the DNA TGTGCCAGCAGCTCATTTCCTGGGGCCAACGTCCTGACTTTC. Its protein is CASSSFPGANVLTF.